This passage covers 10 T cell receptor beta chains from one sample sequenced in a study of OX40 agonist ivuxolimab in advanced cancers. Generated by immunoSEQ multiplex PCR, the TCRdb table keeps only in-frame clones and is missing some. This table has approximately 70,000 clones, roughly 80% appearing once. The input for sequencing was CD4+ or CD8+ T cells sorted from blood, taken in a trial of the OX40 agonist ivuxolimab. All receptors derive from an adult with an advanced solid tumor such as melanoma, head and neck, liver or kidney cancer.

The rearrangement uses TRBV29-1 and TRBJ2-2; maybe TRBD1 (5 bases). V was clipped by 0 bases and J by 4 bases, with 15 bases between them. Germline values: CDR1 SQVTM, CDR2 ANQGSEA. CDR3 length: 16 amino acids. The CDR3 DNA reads TGCAGCGTTGAAGATATCCAGGGTGGCATCACCGGGGAGCTGTTTTTT. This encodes CSVEDIQGGITGELFF.

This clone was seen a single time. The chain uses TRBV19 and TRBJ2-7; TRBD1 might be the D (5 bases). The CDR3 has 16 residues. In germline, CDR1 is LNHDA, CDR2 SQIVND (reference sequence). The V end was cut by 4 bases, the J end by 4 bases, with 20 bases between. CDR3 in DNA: TGTGCCAGTAGTAGCCCCCAGGGTGGATCCAGGTACGAGCAGTACTTC. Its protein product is CASSSPQGGSRYEQYF.

The CDR3 sequence: CASAPRDSPLHF. CDR3 sequence (DNA): TGTGCCAGCGCGCCCAGGGACTCACCCCTCCACTTT. V gene TRBV7-9 combines with J gene TRBJ1-6, with D possibly TRBD1 on 5 matching bases. Germline values: CDR1 SEHNR, CDR2 FQNEAQ (reference sequence). The V end lost 8 bases, the J end lost 10 bases, and 12 bases lay between the germline ends. The CDR3 has 12 amino acids.

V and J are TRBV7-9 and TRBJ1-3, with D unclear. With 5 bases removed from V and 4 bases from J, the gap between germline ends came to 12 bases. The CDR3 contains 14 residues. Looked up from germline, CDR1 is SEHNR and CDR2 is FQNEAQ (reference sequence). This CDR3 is CASSRLVGGNTIYF. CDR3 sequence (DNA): TGTGCCAGCAGCCGCTTAGTCGGGGGAAACACCATATATTTT.

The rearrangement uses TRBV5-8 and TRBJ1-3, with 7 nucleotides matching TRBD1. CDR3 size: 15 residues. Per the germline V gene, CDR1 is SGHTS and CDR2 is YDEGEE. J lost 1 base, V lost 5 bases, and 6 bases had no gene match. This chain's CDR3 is CASRLSQGSGNTIYF. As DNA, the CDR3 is TGTGCCAGCAGGCTCTCACAGGGGTCTGGAAACACCATATATTTT.

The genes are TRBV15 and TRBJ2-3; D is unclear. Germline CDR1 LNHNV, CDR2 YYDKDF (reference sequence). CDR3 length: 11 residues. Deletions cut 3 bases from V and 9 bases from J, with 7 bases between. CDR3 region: CATSSGWTQYF. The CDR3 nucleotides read TGTGCCACCAGCAGTGGTTGGACGCAGTATTTT.

The CDR3 coding sequence is TGTGCCAGCTCACTAGGACAGGGAAGCACTGAAGCTTTCTTT. Residues: CASSLGQGSTEAFF. The chain joins TRBV18 to TRBJ1-1, with TRBD1 identical over 8 bases. Germline CDR1 and CDR2: KGHSH and LQKENI. The V gene end was trimmed by 4 bases and the J gene end by 4 bases; junction bases not matched to a gene: 5. The CDR3 spans 14 residues.

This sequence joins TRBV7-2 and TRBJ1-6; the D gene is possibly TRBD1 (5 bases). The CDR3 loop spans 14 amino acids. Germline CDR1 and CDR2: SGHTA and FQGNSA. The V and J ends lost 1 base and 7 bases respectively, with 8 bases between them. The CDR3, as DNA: TGTGCCAGCAGCTTAGGGGGCGGGAATTCACCCCTCCACTTT. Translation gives CASSLGGGNSPLHF.

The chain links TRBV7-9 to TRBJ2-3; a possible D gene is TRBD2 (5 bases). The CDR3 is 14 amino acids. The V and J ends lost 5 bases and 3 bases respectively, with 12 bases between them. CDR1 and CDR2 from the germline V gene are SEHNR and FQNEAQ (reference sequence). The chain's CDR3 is CASSQDWVTDTQYF. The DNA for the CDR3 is TGTGCCAGCAGCCAGGACTGGGTAACAGATACGCAGTATTTT.

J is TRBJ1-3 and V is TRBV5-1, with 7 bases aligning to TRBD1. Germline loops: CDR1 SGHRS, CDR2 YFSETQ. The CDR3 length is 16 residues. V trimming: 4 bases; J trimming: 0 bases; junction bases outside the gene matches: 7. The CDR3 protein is CASSGEGAPSGNTIYF. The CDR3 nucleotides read TGCGCCAGCAGCGGGGAGGGGGCTCCCTCTGGAAACACCATATATTTT.